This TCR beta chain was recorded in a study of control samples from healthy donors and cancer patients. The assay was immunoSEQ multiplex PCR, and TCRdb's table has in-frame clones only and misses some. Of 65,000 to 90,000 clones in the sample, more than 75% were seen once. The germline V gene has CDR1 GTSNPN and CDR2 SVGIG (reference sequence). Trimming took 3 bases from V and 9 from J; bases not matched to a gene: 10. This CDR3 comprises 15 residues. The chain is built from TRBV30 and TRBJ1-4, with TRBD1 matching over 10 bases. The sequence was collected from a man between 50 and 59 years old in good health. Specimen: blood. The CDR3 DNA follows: TGTGCCTGGAGACCCGGACAGGGGGGGAAAAAAAAACTGTTTTTT. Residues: CAWRPGQGGKKKLFF.